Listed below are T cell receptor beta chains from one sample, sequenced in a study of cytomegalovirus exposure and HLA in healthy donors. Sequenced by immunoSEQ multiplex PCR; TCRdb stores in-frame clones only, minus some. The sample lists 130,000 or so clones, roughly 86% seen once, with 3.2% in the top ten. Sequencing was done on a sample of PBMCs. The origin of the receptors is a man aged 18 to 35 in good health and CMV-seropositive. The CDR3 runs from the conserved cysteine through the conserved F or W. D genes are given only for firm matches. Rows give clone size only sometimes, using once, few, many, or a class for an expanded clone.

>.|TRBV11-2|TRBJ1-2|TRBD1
TGTGCCAGCAGCAAGACAGGGGGCGATGGCTACACCTTC
CASSKTGGDGYTF
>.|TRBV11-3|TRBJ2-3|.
TGTGCCAGCAGCTTCTACGAGGCAGATACGCAGTATTTT
CASSFYEADTQYF
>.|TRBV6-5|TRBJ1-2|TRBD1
TGTGCCAGCAGTCGACACAGGGGGACGATAGATGGCTACACCTTC
CASSRHRGTIDGYTF
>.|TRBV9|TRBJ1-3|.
TGTGCCAGCAGCCCTCGCTCTGGAAACACCATATATTTT
CASSPRSGNTIYF
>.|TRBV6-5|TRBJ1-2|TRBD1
TGTGCCAGCAGTGACAGGGTAGATGGCTACACCTTC
CASSDRVDGYTF
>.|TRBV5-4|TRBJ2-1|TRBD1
TGTGCCACCTTCGGACAGGGCAATGAGCAGTTCTTC
CATFGQGNEQFF
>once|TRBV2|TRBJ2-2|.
TGTGCCAGCAGGTCGACTAGTAACACCGGGGAGCTGTTTTTT
CASRSTSNTGELFF
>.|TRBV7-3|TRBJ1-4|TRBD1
TGTGCCAGCAGCTCTACAGGGGGCGTAGGTGAAAAACTGTTTTTT
CASSSTGGVGEKLFF
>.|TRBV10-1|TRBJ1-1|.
TGCGCCAGCAGTGGACACCAAAACACTGAAGCTTTCTTT
CASSGHQNTEAFF
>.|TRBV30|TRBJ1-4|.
TGTGCCTGGGGGAAGGCGGGGCCAACTAATGAAAAACTGTTTTTT
CAWGKAGPTNEKLFF
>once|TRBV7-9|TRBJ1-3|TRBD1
TGTGCCAGCAGCGCGGGACAGGGGGCTGGAAACACCATATATTTT
CASSAGQGAGNTIYF
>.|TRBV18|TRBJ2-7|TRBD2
TGTGCCAGCTCCCCTAGCGGAAAGAGGGAGCAGTACTTC
CASSPSGKREQYF
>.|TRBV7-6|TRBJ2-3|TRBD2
TGTGCCAGCAGCTTGTCAGCCCTAGCGGATTTCACAGATACGCAGTATTTT
CASSLSALADFTDTQYF
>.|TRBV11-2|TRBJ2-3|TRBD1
TGTGCCAGCAGCCCGGGACAGGGGGCTCTAACAGATACGCAGTATTTT
CASSPGQGALTDTQYF
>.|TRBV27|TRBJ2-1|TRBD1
TGTGCCAGCAGCCACCTGGAGGACAGGGAAAATGAGCAGTTCTTC
CASSHLEDRENEQFF
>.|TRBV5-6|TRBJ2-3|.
TGTGCCAGCAGCTTCCCTGCCAGGGGAACAGATACGCAGTATTTT
CASSFPARGTDTQYF
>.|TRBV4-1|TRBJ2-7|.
TGCGCCAGCTCCTCGCCCACGAGTCTCTACGAGCAGTACTTC
CASSSPTSLYEQYF
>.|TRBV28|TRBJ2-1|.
TGTGCCAGCAGGTCCCTTTTGACGGACTTATACAATGAGCAGTTCTTC
CASRSLLTDLYNEQFF
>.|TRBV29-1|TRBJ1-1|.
TGCAGCGTCTGGGGGCAAAGCACTGAAGCTTTCTTT
CSVWGQSTEAFF
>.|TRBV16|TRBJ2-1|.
TGTGCCAGCAGCCGGGTAGTACAGGGTTACAATGAGCAGTTCTTC
CASSRVVQGYNEQFF
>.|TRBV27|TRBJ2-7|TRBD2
TGTGCCAGCAGACTAGCGGGGGGCTCCTACGAGCAGTACTTC
CASRLAGGSYEQYF
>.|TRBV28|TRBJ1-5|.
TGTGCCAGCAGCCAGCAGGGTTGGAGTCAGCCCCAGCATTTT
CASSQQGWSQPQHF
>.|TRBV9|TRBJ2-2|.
TGTGCCAGCAGCGTCGAGGGACTCAGGAACACCGGGGAGCTGTTTTTT
CASSVEGLRNTGELFF
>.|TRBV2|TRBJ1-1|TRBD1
TGTGCCAGCAGCGACCGGGGACAGATCACATTGAACACTGAAGCTTTCTTT
CASSDRGQITLNTEAFF
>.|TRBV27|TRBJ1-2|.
TGTGCCACCGGGGGGCCGTATTATGGCTACACCTTC
CATGGPYYGYTF
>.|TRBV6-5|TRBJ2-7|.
TGTGCCAGCAGTTCATCAGACTACGAGCAGTACTTC
CASSSSDYEQYF
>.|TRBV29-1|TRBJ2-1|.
TGCAGCGTCCCCAGGGGCGGGAATGAGCAGTTCTTC
CSVPRGGNEQFF
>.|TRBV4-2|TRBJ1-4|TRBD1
TGTGCCAGCAGCCAAGAGAACAGGGGTGCTAATGAAAAACTGTTTTTT
CASSQENRGANEKLFF
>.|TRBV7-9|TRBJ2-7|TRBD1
TGTTCCAGCAGCTTAGATCGTCCGGGACAGGGGGTCCCCTACGAGCAGTACTTC
CSSSLDRPGQGVPYEQYF
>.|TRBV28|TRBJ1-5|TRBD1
TGTGCCAGCAGGCCCGGGACAGCCGGACAGCCCCAGCATTTT
CASRPGTAGQPQHF
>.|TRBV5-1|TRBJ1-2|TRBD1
TGCGCCAGCAGCCCATCACCTCGACAGGGAGGAGGCTACACCTTC
CASSPSPRQGGGYTF
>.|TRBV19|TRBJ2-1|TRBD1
TGTGCCAGTAGTATAATGGGGACAGGGGTGAATGAGCAGTTCTTC
CASSIMGTGVNEQFF
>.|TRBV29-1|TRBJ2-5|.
TGCAGCGTTGAAGGAGTGAGGGAGACCCAGTACTTC
CSVEGVRETQYF
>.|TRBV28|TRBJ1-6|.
TGTGCCAGCAGTTTATCCAGGCAATATAATTCACCCCTCCACTTT
CASSLSRQYNSPLHF
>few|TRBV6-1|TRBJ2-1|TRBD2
TGTGCCAGCAGTGACGTCCTAGCGGGATTTCATGAGCAGTTCTTC
CASSDVLAGFHEQFF
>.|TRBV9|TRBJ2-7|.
TGTGCCAGCAGCGTAAGTCCCTCGGCAGGAATCTTTGAGCAGTACTTC
CASSVSPSAGIFEQYF
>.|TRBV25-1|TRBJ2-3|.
TGTGCCAGCAACCAGGGACTCCCACCCGCCAAGGATACGCAGTATTTT
CASNQGLPPAKDTQYF
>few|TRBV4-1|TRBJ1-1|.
TGCGCCAGCAGCCTCCGGGAAAACACTGAAGCTTTCTTT
CASSLRENTEAFF
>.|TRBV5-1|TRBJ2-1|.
TGCGCCAGCAGCCCTCCTTTAGCGGAAGCCTACAATGAGCAGTTCTTC
CASSPPLAEAYNEQFF
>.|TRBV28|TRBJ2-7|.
TGTGCCAGCAGTTTTCCCGATGTTACAGTGTCATACGAGCAGTACTTC
CASSFPDVTVSYEQYF
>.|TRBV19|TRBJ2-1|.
TGTGCCAGTAGTATAGAGGGGGCGCTTTCCGAGCAGTTCTTC
CASSIEGALSEQFF
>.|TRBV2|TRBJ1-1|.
TGTGCCAGCACCCTCAGGGCGGCCACTGAAGCTTTCTTT
CASTLRAATEAFF
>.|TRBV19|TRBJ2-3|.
TGTGCCAGTAGTTCCCGGGACACAGATACGCAGTATTTT
CASSSRDTDTQYF
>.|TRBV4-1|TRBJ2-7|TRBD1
TGCGCCAGCAGCCAAGATGGAGGACAGGGGGTGGTGGAGCAGTACTTC
CASSQDGGQGVVEQYF
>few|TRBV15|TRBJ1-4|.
TGTGCCACCAGCAGAGATCGAGGGGAGGGAGAAAAACTGTTTTTT
CATSRDRGEGEKLFF
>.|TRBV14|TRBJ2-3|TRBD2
TGTGCCAGCAGCCCCCAACCGGGACTAGACACAGATACGCAGTATTTT
CASSPQPGLDTDTQYF
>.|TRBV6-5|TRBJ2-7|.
TGTGCCAGCAGTTACCGGGACTCCTACGAGCAGTACTTC
CASSYRDSYEQYF
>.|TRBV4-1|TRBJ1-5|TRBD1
TGCGCCAGCAGCCAAGGGACAGGGGAAAATCAGCCCCAGCATTTT
CASSQGTGENQPQHF
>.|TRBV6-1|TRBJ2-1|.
TGTGCCAGCAGTGTAGGGGCCTCATACAATGAGCAGTTCTTC
CASSVGASYNEQFF
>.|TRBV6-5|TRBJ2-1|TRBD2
TGTGCCAGCAGGCTAGCGGGAGGGCATCTGGCTGAGCAGTTCTTC
CASRLAGGHLAEQFF
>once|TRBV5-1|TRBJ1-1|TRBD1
TGCGCCAGCAGCTTGGGGGGGACAGGGGGAAAGGCTGAAGCTTTCTTT
CASSLGGTGGKAEAFF